This is a list of T cell receptor beta chains from one sample in a study of shared clonotypes between healthy human individuals. Some clones are missing from TCRdb's copy, which holds only in-frame ones; the method was immunoSEQ multiplex PCR. This table has about 690,000 clones, roughly 87% appearing once. Source material: memory CD8+ T cells from PBMCs. Receptors originate from a man younger than 30 in good health. Some clones in this sample may be carry-over from other donors' samples. Both conserved end residues are part of each CDR3. D genes are given only for firm matches.

>TRBV6-6|TRBD2|TRBJ2-1
CASSYWTSGGEQFF
>TRBV30|TRBD2|TRBJ2-5
CAWSVENGLAGVTQYF
>TRBV7-9|TRBD2|TRBJ2-5
CATRTSGKETQYF
>TRBV7-2|TRBD2|TRBJ2-6
CASSLAFPGLAASGANVLTF
>TRBV9|TRBD2|TRBJ2-2
CASSVPQTSAYNTGELFF
>TRBV27|TRBD1|TRBJ1-2
CASSLSQGNGYTF
>TRBV7-9|.|TRBJ1-1
CASSLVSGILMNTEAFF
>TRBV14|TRBD2|TRBJ2-7
CASRPGLAGGRGSYEQYF
>TRBV2|.|TRBJ2-7
CASLRGTAHSYEQYF
>TRBV27|.|TRBJ2-7
CASSSHSYEQYF
>TRBV11-3|.|TRBJ2-2
CASSFGGELFF
>TRBV28|.|TRBJ1-2
CASTIAAGYGYTF
>TRBV18|TRBD1|TRBJ1-2
CASSPPGQGAYGYTF
>TRBV7-2|TRBD2|TRBJ2-3
CASSPRSGRALGDTQYF
>TRBV5-6|.|TRBJ2-1
CASSVGDNEQFF
>TRBV30|.|TRBJ1-4
CAWSVWNNEKLFF
>TRBV5-5|.|TRBJ1-1
CASSLGGRENTEAFF
>TRBV28|.|TRBJ1-5
CASLDGYSNQPQHF
>TRBV28|.|TRBJ2-2
CASSVDRFTGELFF
>TRBV9|TRBD2|TRBJ2-1
CASSPGGGRGNEQFF
>TRBV7-9|.|TRBJ2-2
CASSLVTVRAGELFF
>TRBV10-3|.|TRBJ1-1
CAISEILPMNTEAFF
>TRBV4-3|.|TRBJ1-1
CASSPTGSTEAFF
>TRBV11-2|.|TRBJ2-2
CASSLVIPRWDTGELFF
>TRBV7-9|TRBD1|TRBJ2-2
CASSLLAGGAGELFF
>TRBV27|TRBD1|TRBJ1-2
CASSMTGGWGYTF
>TRBV6-1|.|TRBJ2-7
CASSEVGGGLYEQYF
>TRBV11-3|TRBD2|TRBJ2-1
CASSRPGGGNEQFF
>TRBV19|.|TRBJ2-2
CATKSQWNTGELFF
>TRBV28|.|TRBJ2-7
CASSFRGSSSYEQYF
>TRBV5-1|TRBD2|TRBJ2-2
CASSSGLAGNTGELFF